This TCR beta chain stems from a study of T-cell reconstitution after alpha-beta-depleted transplantation in children. The authors prepared the TCRbeta library with unique molecular identifiers. Each CDR3 protein is one row after TCRdb ran MiXCR on the PCR reads. This table has about 240,000 distinct CDR3 sequences, 9.5% to 15% appearing once. V lost 5 bases, J lost 1 base, and 14 bases lay in between. The germline V gene encodes CDR1 SGHTA and CDR2 FQGNSA. This CDR3 region has 15 residues. At least ten counts were recorded for this clonotype. The rearrangement links TRBV7-2 to TRBJ2-5; possibly TRBD1 for D (7 bases). This receptor was obtained from a human donor who donated a stem cell graft to a child with acute lymphoblastic leukemia. The sequencing here drew on PBMCs from the stem cell graft donor, taken from the stem cell graft. The DNA for the CDR3 is TGTGCCAGCAGCACCCAGGGGGGAGGCCAAGAGACCCAGTACTTC. Translated: CASSTQGGGQETQYF.